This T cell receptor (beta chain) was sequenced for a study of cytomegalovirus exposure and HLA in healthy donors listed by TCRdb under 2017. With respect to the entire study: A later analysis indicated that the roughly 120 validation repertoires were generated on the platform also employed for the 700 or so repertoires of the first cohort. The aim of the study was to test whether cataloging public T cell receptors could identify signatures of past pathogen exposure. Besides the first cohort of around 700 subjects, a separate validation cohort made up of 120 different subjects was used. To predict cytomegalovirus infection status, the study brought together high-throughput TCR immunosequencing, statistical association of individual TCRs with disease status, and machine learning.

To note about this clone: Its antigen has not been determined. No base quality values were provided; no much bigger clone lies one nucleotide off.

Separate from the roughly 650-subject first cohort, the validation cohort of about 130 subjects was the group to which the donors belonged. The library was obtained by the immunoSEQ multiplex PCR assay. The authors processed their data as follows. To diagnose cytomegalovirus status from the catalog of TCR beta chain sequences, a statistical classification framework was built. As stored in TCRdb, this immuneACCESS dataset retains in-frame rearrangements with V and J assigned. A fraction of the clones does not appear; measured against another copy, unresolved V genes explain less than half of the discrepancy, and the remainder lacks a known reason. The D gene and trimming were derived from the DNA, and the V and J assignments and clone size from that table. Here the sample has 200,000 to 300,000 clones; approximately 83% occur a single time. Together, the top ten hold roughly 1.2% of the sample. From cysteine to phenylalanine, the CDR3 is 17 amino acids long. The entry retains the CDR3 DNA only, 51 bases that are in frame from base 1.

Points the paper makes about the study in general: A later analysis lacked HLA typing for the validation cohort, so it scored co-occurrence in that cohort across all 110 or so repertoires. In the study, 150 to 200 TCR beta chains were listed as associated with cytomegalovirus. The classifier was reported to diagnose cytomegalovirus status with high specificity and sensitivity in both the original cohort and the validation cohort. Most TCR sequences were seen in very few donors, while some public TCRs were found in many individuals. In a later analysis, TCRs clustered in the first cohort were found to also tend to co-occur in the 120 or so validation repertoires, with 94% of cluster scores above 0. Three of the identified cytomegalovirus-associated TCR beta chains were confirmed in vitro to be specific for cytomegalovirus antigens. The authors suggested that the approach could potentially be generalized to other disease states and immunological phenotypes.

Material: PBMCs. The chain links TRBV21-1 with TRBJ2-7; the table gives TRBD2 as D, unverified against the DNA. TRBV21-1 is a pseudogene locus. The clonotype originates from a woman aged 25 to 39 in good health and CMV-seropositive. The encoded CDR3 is CASSTRGKRRGSNEQYF. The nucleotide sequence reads TGTGCCAGCAGCACCCGAGGTAAAAGGAGAGGGTCCAACGAGCAGTACTTC.